What follows describes a single T cell receptor (beta chain). Its antigen remains unidentified. Germline V gene data show CDR1 as MGHRA and CDR2 as YSYEKL. Germline trimming cut 1 base from V and 2 bases from J; bases unmatched to any gene: 3. The CDR3 covers 15 residues. By definition, stable hyperthyroidism involved no ophthalmopathy within 18 months of follow-up. Sampling less than 13 ml of fresh peripheral blood provided the PBMCs. This entry is derived from a study of Graves' ophthalmopathy and Graves' hyperthyroidism. Turning to the study itself: Before any treatment, peripheral blood was taken at the initial diagnosis. Broader study findings: Ophthalmopathy versus stable hyperthyroidism: 13-signature model gave roughly 88% sensitivity, roughly 81% specificity.

Researchers took RNA transcripts and amplified TCR beta CDR3 regions from them. Scientists carried out first-round RT-PCR using HTBI primers and then a second-round multiplex PCR. TCRdb independently ran MiXCR on the multiplex PCR reads; one entry per CDR3 protein. Counted here are 400,000 to 450,000 distinct CDR3 sequences, around 20% occurring once; the ten biggest clones make up 2.5% to 3.5%. This chain uses TRBV4-1 with TRBJ2-7; 9 bases map to TRBD1. The receptor was derived from a woman aged 18 to 35 with stable Graves' hyperthyroidism. Sequencing used peripheral blood. CDR3 in amino acids: CASSQVQGAPYEQYF. In nucleotides, the CDR3 is TGCGCCAGCAGCCAAGTACAGGGGGCGCCCTACGAGCAGTACTTC.